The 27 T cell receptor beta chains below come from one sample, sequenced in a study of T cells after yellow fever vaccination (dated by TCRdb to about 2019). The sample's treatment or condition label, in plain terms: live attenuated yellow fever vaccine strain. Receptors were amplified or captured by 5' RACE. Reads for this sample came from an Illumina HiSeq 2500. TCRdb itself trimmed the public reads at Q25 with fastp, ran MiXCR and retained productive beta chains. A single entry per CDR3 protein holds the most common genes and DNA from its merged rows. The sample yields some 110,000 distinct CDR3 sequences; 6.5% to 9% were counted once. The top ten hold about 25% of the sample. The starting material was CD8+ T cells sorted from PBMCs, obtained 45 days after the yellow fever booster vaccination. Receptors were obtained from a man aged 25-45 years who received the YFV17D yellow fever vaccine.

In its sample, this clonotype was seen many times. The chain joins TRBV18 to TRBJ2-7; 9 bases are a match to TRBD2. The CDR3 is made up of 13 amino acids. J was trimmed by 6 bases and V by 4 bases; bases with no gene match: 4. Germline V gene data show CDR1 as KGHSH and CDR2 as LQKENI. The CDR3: CASSLGSGSEQYF. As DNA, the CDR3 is TGTGCCAGCTCACTGGGTAGCGGGAGCGAGCAGTACTTC.

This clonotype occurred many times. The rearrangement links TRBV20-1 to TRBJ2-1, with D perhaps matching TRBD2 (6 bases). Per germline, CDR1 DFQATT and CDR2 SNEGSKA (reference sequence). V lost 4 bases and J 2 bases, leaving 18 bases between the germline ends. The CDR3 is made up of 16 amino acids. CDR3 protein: CSANAERVLTYNEQFF. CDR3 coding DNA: TGCAGTGCTAACGCGGAGCGGGTACTGACCTACAATGAGCAGTTCTTC.

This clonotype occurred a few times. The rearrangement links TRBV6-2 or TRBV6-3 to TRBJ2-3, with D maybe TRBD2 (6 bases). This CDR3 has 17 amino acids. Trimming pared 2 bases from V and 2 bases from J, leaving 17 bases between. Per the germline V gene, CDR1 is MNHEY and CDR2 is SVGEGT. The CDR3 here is CASSYEPPGGPTDTQYF. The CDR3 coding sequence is TGTGCCAGCAGTTACGAACCACCCGGAGGGCCCACAGATACGCAGTATTTT.

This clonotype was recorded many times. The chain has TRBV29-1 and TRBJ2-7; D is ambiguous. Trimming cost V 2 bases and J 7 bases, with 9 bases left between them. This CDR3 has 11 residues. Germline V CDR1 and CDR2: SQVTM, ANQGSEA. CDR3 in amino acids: CSVERQTEQYF. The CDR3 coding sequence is TGCAGCGTTGAAAGGCAGACGGAGCAGTACTTC.

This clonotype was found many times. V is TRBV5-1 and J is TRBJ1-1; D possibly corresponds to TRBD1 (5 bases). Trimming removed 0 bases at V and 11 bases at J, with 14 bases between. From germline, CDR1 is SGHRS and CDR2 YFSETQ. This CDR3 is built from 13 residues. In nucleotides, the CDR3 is TGCGCCAGCAGCTTGGGTGGGGACGATTGGGCTTTCTTT. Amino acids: CASSLGGDDWAFF.

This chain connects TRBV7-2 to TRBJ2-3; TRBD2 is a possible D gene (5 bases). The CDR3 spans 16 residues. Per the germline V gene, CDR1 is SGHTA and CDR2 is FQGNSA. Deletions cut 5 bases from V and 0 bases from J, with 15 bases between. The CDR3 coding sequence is TGTGCCAGCAGCAAAATAAGCGGAACTAGCACAGATACGCAGTATTTT. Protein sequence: CASSKISGTSTDTQYF.

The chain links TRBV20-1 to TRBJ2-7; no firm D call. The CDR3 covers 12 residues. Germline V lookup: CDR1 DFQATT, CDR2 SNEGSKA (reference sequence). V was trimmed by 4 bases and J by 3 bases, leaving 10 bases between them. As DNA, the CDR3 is TGCAGTGCTAAGGCGGATTTCTACGAGCAGTACTTC. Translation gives CSAKADFYEQYF.

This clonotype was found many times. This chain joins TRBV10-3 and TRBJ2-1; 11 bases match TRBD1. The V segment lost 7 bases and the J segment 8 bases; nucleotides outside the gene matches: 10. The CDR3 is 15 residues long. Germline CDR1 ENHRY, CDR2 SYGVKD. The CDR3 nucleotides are TGTGCCATCACCCTCTTTCCGGGACAGGGGGATGAGCAGTTCTTC. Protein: CAITLFPGQGDEQFF.

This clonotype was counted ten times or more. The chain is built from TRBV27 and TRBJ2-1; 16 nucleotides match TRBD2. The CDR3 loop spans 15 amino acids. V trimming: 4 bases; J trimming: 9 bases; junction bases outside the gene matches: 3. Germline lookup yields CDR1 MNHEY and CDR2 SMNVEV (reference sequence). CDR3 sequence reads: CASSSGTSGRGEQFF. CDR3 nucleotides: TGTGCCAGCAGTTCCGGGACTAGCGGGAGGGGTGAGCAGTTCTTC.

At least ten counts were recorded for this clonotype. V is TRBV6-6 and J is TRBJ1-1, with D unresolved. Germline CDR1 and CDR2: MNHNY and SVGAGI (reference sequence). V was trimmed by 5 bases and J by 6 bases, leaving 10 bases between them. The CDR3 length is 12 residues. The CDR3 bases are TGTGCCAGCAGTCTCTCAGTCCCTGAAGCTTTCTTT. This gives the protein CASSLSVPEAFF.

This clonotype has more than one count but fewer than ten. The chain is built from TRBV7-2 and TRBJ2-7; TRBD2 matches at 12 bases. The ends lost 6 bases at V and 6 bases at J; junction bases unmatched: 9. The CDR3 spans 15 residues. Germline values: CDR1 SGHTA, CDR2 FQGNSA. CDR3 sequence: CASSPILAGGLEQYF. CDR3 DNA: TGTGCCAGCAGTCCAATTCTAGCGGGAGGGCTCGAGCAGTACTTC.

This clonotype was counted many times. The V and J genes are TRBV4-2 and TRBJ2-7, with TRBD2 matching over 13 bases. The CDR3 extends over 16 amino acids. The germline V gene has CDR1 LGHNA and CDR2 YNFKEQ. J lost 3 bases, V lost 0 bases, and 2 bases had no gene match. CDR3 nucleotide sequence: TGTGCCAGCAGCCAAGAGGGACTAGCGGGAAGCTACGAGCAGTACTTC. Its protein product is CASSQEGLAGSYEQYF.

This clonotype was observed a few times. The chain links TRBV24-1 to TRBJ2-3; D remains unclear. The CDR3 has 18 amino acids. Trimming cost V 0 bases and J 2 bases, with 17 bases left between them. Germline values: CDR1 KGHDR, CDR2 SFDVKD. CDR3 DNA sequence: TGTGCCACCAGTGATTTGCGGAATAGGATGGCAGACACAGATACGCAGTATTTT. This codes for CATSDLRNRMADTDTQYF.

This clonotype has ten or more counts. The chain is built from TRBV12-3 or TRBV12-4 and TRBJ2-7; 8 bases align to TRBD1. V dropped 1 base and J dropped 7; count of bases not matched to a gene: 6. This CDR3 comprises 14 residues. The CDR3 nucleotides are TGTGCCAGCAGTTTAGTACAGGGGGAGCGGGAGCAGTACTTC. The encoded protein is CASSLVQGEREQYF.

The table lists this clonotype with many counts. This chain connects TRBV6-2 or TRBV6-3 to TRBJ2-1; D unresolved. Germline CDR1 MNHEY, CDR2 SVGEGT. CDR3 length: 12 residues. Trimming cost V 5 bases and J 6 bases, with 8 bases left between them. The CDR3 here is CASSPVSNEQFF. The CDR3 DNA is TGTGCCAGCAGTCCAGTGTCCAATGAGCAGTTCTTC.

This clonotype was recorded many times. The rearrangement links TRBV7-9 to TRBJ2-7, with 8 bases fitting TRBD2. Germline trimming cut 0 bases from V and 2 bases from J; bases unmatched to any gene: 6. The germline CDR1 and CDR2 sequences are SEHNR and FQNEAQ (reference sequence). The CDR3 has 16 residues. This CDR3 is CASSLAETSVTYEQYF. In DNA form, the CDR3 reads TGTGCCAGCAGCTTAGCCGAGACTAGCGTGACCTACGAGCAGTACTTC.

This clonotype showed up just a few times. The CDR3 DNA reads TGTGCCAGCAGCTTTCTCCCCCTGGACGAGCAGTACTTC. Its protein product is CASSFLPLDEQYF. J is TRBJ2-7 and V is TRBV7-9; D remains unclear. The CDR3 length is 13 residues. V was cut by 3 bases and J by 5 bases, with 11 bases left in between. The germline V gene encodes CDR1 SEHNR and CDR2 FQNEAQ (reference sequence).

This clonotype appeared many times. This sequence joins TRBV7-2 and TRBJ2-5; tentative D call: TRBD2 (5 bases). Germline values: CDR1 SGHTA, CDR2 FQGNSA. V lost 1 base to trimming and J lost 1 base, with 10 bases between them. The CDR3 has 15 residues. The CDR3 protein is CASSLGGSTQETQYF. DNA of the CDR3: TGTGCCAGCAGCTTAGGAGGGTCCACCCAAGAGACCCAGTACTTC.

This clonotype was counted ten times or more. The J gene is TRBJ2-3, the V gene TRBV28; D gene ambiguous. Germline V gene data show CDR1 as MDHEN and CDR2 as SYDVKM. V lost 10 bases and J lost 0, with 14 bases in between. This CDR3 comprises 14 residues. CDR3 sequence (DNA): TGTGCCACCGCCGGTGGTAGGAGCACAGATACGCAGTATTTT. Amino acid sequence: CATAGGRSTDTQYF.

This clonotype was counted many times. The CDR3 loop reads CASSLGGGETQYF. CDR3 nucleotide sequence: TGTGCCAGCAGTTTAGGTGGGGGAGAGACCCAGTACTTC. V gene TRBV12-3 or TRBV12-4 combines with J gene TRBJ2-5, with D possibly called TRBD1 or TRBD2 (5 bases each). The CDR3 spans 13 residues. Trimming pared 1 base from V and 4 bases from J, leaving 7 bases between.

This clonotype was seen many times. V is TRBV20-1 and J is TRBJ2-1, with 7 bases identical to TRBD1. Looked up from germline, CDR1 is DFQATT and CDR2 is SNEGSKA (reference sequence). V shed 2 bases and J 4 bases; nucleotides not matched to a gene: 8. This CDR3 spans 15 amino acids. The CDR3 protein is CSARHTDREYNEQFF. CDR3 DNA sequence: TGCAGTGCTAGACACACAGACAGGGAATACAATGAGCAGTTCTTC.

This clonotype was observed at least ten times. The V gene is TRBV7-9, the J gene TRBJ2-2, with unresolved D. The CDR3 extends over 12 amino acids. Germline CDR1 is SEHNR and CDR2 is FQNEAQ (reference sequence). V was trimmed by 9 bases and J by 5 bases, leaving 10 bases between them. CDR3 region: CARRPMTGELFF. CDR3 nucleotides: TGTGCCAGACGACCCATGACCGGGGAGCTGTTTTTT.

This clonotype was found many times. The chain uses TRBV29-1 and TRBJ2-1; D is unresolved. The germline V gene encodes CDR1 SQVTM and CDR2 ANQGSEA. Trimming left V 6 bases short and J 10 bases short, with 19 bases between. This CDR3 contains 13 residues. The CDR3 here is CSVPREGFPEQFF. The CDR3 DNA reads TGCAGCGTCCCCCGCGAAGGCTTCCCGGAGCAGTTCTTC.

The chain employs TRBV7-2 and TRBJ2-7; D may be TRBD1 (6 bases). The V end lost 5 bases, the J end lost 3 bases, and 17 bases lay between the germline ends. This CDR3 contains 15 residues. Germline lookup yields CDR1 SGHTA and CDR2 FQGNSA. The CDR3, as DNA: TGTGCCAGCAGCCCCACAACTACAGGGTACTACGAGCAGTACTTC. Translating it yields CASSPTTTGYYEQYF.

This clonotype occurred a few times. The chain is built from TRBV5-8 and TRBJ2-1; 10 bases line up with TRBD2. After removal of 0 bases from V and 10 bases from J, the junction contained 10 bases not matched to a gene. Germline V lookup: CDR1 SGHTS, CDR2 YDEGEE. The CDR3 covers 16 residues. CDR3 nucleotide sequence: TGTGCCAGCAGCTTGGAGTCTAGCGGGAGATTGGAGGAGCAGTTCTTC. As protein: CASSLESSGRLEEQFF.

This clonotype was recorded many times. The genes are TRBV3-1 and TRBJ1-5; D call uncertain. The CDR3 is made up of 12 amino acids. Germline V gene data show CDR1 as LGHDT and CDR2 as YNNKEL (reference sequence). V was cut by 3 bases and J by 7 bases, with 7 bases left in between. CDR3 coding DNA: TGTGCCAGCAGCCAGGATACCCAGCCCCAGCATTTT. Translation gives CASSQDTQPQHF.

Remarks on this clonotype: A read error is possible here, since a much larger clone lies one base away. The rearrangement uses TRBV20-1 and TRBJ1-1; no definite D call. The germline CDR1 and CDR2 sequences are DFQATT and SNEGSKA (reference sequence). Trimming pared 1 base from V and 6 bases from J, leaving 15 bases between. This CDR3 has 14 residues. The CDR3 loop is CSARVGGRHSEAFF. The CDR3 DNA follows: TGCAGTGCTAGAGTGGGAGGGAGGCACTCTGAAGCTTTCTTT.